This TCR beta chain was sequenced during a study of cytomegalovirus exposure and HLA in healthy donors. V was pared by 4 bases and J by 5 bases, with 15 bases between. This CDR3 has 14 amino acids. In germline, CDR1 is SGHNT, CDR2 YYREEE (reference sequence). This clone was recorded only once. This CDR3 is also generated by other DNA sequences in the sample. The PCR had 60 Vbeta and 13 Jbeta primers. The method was immunoSEQ multiplex PCR; TCRdb's version includes in-frame clones alone and lacks a portion of them. This sample has some 150,000 clones, with roughly three quarters found just once. The sequence derives from a woman aged 40 to 49 in good health and CMV-seropositive. V is TRBV5-4 and J is TRBJ1-2; no reliable D call. Sequencing was done on a sample of PBMCs. CDR3 nucleotides: TGTGCCAGCAGCCGACCCCCGGAGAATTATGGCTACACCTTC. This translates into CASSRPPENYGYTF.